These 5 T cell receptor beta chains share one sample of origin, sequenced in a study of T cell responses to AZD1222 COVID-19 vaccine. Clones were read by immunoSEQ multiplex PCR, and TCRdb kept only the in-frame ones, dropping some. The sample lists under 70,000 clones; over 80% were seen once. The source material was peripheral blood, sampled on day 0 of AZD1222 vaccination. All receptors come from an adult in good health.

The chain employs TRBV5-4 and TRBJ2-7; TRBD1 is a possible D gene (6 bases). This CDR3 has 14 amino acids. V gave up 0 bases and J gave up 2 bases, with 9 bases separating them. Germline V gene sequence: CDR1 SGHNT, CDR2 YYREEE (reference sequence). The CDR3 sequence is CASSLGTAPYEQYF. The CDR3 DNA sequence: TGTGCCAGCAGCTTGGGGACAGCTCCCTACGAGCAGTACTTC. The full variable domain, its missing parts supplied by reference TRBV5-4 and TRBJ2-7, is ETGVTQSPTHLIKTRGQQVTLRCSSQSGHNTVSWYQQALGQGPQFIFQYYREEENGRGNFPPRFSGLQFPNYSSELNVNALELDDSALYLCASSLGTAPYEQYFGPGTRLTVT.

The rearrangement uses TRBV24-1 and TRBJ1-5; 9 nucleotides agree with TRBD1. CDR3 length: 18 residues. From germline, CDR1 is KGHDR and CDR2 SFDVKD. Losses at the gene ends were 9 bases for V and 5 bases for J; bases not matched to a gene: 19. The chain's CDR3 is CATPTGQGPSPHYQPQHF. The CDR3 coding sequence is TGTGCCACCCCGACCGGACAGGGGCCAAGTCCGCATTATCAGCCCCAGCATTTT.

The chain carries TRBV14 and TRBJ1-1; 9 bases fit TRBD1. CDR3 size: 16 residues. The germline CDR1 and CDR2 sequences are SGHDN and FVKESK. The trim removed 0 bases at V and 4 bases at J, leaving 6 bases unmatched. The CDR3 loop is CASSQDGDRVGTEAFF. In DNA, the CDR3 is TGTGCCAGCAGCCAAGATGGGGACAGGGTAGGCACTGAAGCTTTCTTT. Using reference TRBV14 and TRBJ1-1 for the parts outside the CDR3, the full variable domain is EAGVTQFPSHSVIEKGQTVTLRCDPISGHDNLYWYRRVMGKEIKFLLHFVKESKQDESGMPNNRFLAERTGGTYSTLKVQPAELEDSGVYFCASSQDGDRVGTEAFFGQGTRLTVV.

In this sample, this clone turned up once. The V gene is TRBV7-9, the J gene TRBJ2-7; maybe TRBD2 (6 bases). The CDR3 covers 14 residues. The germline V gene has CDR1 SEHNR and CDR2 FQNEAQ (reference sequence). V was pared by 0 bases and J by 0 bases, with 6 bases between. The CDR3 sequence: CASSLATSSYEQYF. In nucleotides, the CDR3 is TGTGCCAGCAGCTTAGCGACTAGCTCCTACGAGCAGTACTTC.

This chain uses TRBV5-1 with TRBJ2-7; 7 bases line up with TRBD2. The length of the CDR3 is 14 residues. Looked up from germline, CDR1 is SGHRS and CDR2 is YFSETQ. With 4 bases clipped from V and 6 bases from J, the junction kept 10 bases outside the gene matches. CDR3 sequence: CASSRIEGRGEQYF. The CDR3 nucleotides are TGCGCCAGCAGCCGAATCGAGGGGAGGGGCGAGCAGTACTTC.